Each of the 17 T cell receptor beta chains below was sequenced from the same sample in a study of vaccination effects on CD4 cells after COVID-19. Subsequent to a culture period of under 11 days, CD4+ T cells were isolated. PCR confirmed that the person was infected with SARS-CoV-2 between March and December 2020. The participants, recipients of two vaccine doses, got either BNT162b2 or mRNA-1273. Only in-frame clones appear in the TCRdb table, and some are missing; sequencing was by immunoSEQ multiplex PCR. The sample carries about 44,000 clones, around 80% recorded once. The antigens for these receptors are not known. The sample consisted of CD4+ T cells from PBMCs cultured without peptide, taken after COVID-19 vaccination. These receptors were obtained from a human donor who had a prior SARS-CoV-2 infection.

The chain combines TRBV7-2 with TRBJ2-7; TRBD2 aligns across 11 bases. Germline loops: CDR1 SGHTA, CDR2 FQGNSA. The CDR3 is 15 amino acids. Trimming cost V 1 base and J 3 bases; bases outside gene matches: 2. The CDR3 DNA reads TGTGCCAGCAGCTTAGGCCTAGCGGGAGGCTACGAGCAGTACTTC. Amino acid sequence: CASSLGLAGGYEQYF.

The genes are TRBV4-1 and TRBJ2-5; D might be TRBD2 (7 bases). CDR1 and CDR2 (germline): MGHRA, YSYEKL. The ends were cut back, 4 bases at V and 5 bases at J, with 23 bases in the middle. The CDR3 has 17 amino acids. The CDR3 region is CASSRKMGGALGETQYF. The DNA for the CDR3 is TGCGCCAGCAGCCGAAAGATGGGGGGGGCCCTGGGGGAGACCCAGTACTTC.

This rearrangement joins TRBV6-1 to TRBJ2-1; perhaps TRBD1 as D (5 bases). CDR1 is MNHNS, CDR2 SASEGT, per germline. Trimming shortened V by 2 bases and J by 1 base, and 9 bases separated the two germline ends. The length of the CDR3 is 15 residues. The CDR3 DNA reads TGTGCCAGCAGTGAATACAGGCCGTCCTACAATGAGCAGTTCTTC. This encodes CASSEYRPSYNEQFF.

The rearrangement joins TRBV4-1 to TRBJ1-1; D gene uncertain. The length of the CDR3 is 17 residues. Trimming took off 6 bases at V and 1 base at J, with 21 bases between the two ends. Germline V gives CDR1 MGHRA, CDR2 YSYEKL. This chain's CDR3 is CASRGMSLGGRNTEAFF. The DNA of the CDR3 is TGCGCCAGCAGGGGAATGAGTTTGGGCGGCCGGAACACTGAAGCTTTCTTT.

This chain's CDR3 is CATSRDRSETQYF. The CDR3 bases are TGTGCCACCAGCAGAGATAGATCGGAGACCCAGTACTTC. The chain combines TRBV15 with TRBJ2-5; D not certain. Germline values: CDR1 LNHNV, CDR2 YYDKDF (reference sequence). Trimming took 0 bases from V and 5 from J, leaving 7 bases between them. There are 13 residues in the CDR3.

V usage is TRBV6-6 and J usage is TRBJ2-3; D remains ambiguous. V lost 6 bases, J lost 0 bases, and 7 bases lay in between. The V gene's germline CDR1 is MNHNY and CDR2 SVGAGI (reference sequence). The CDR3 covers 13 residues. The CDR3 spells CASRIDSTDTQYF. In DNA form, the CDR3 reads TGTGCCAGCAGGATTGACAGCACAGATACGCAGTATTTT.

This CDR3 reads CSAWDRAGYTF. The CDR3 coding sequence is TGCAGTGCTTGGGACAGGGCGGGCTACACCTTC. The rearrangement joins TRBV20-1 to TRBJ1-2, with 9 positions matching TRBD1. The CDR3 sequence is 11 residues long. J lost 8 bases, V lost 5 bases, and 3 bases had no gene match. Germline loops: CDR1 DFQATT, CDR2 SNEGSKA (reference sequence).

The chain joins TRBV28 to TRBJ1-5, with a tentative D call TRBD1 (6 bases). The germline CDR1 and CDR2 sequences are MDHEN and SYDVKM. Trimming removed 5 bases at V and 2 bases at J, with 13 bases between. This CDR3 contains 15 residues. For the CDR3, the DNA is TGTGCCAGCAGTACAGGGTTCCGGGGCAATCAGCCCCAGCATTTT. It specifies CASSTGFRGNQPQHF.

The rearrangement links TRBV2 to TRBJ2-7, with D possibly being TRBD1 (5 bases). V was shortened by 7 bases and J by 4 bases, with 11 bases between the two germline ends. Germline V lookup: CDR1 SNHLY, CDR2 FYNNEI. The length of the CDR3 is 12 residues. CDR3 sequence: CASKRGSYEQYF. CDR3 in DNA: TGTGCCAGCAAAAGGGGCAGTTACGAGCAGTACTTC.

This clone is a singleton in its sample. This sequence joins TRBV27 and TRBJ2-3, with 9 bases identical to TRBD2. This CDR3 is 15 amino acids long. J gave up 8 bases and V 4 bases, and 10 bases lay outside the gene matches. Germline V gives CDR1 MNHEY, CDR2 SMNVEV (reference sequence). The CDR3 region is CASSSIAGVLGTQYF. DNA for the CDR3: TGTGCCAGCAGTTCCATAGCGGGAGTGTTAGGTACGCAGTATTTT.

This clone has a single count. V and J are TRBV7-2 and TRBJ1-3, with unresolved D. The V gene lost 0 bases and the J gene lost 4 bases, with 13 bases spanning the gap. The germline CDR1 and CDR2 sequences are SGHTA and FQGNSA. The CDR3 is 16 amino acids. In nucleotides, the CDR3 is TGTGCCAGCAGCTTAGCGTTGGGCACAGACGGAAACACCATATATTTT. It specifies CASSLALGTDGNTIYF.

The V and J genes are TRBV5-1 and TRBJ1-3; possible D gene TRBD1, 6 bases. There are 13 residues in the CDR3. Germline-derived CDR1 and CDR2 are SGHRS and YFSETQ. Deletions cut 5 bases from V and 3 bases from J, with 9 bases between. The chain's CDR3 is CASRPDSGNTIYF. CDR3 DNA sequence: TGCGCCAGCAGGCCGGACAGTGGAAACACCATATATTTT.

The chain is built from TRBV7-2 and TRBJ2-7, with TRBD1 matching over 9 bases. Germline lookup yields CDR1 SGHTA and CDR2 FQGNSA. J was trimmed by 2 bases and V by 6 bases; bases with no gene match: 8. This CDR3 contains 15 residues. CDR3 residues: CASRLTGTGTYEQYF. The DNA for the CDR3 is TGTGCCAGCAGACTGACCGGGACAGGGACCTACGAGCAGTACTTC.

The chain employs TRBV18 and TRBJ1-1, with D possibly TRBD1 on 5 matching bases. V was clipped by 3 bases and J by 0 bases, with 14 bases between them. The CDR3 runs 16 residues. CDR1 is KGHSH and CDR2 is LQKENI in the germline V gene. DNA of the CDR3: TGTGCCAGCTCACCCCTATCCGGGGCCATGAACACTGAAGCTTTCTTT. It codes for CASSPLSGAMNTEAFF.

The V and J genes are TRBV2 and TRBJ2-1; 8 bases map to TRBD2. After removal of 7 bases from V and 3 bases from J, the junction contained 5 bases not matched to a gene. The CDR3 is made up of 14 amino acids. Germline assignment: CDR1 SNHLY and CDR2 FYNNEI. The CDR3: CASKRRGDYNEQFF. CDR3 sequence (DNA): TGTGCCAGCAAACGGCGGGGGGACTACAATGAGCAGTTCTTC.

The count of this clone is one. The V and J genes are TRBV5-5 and TRBJ2-1; D remains unclear. Between the trimmed V and J ends, which lost 0 bases and 4 bases, there was a span of 11 bases. In germline, CDR1 is SGHKS, CDR2 YYEKEE (reference sequence). The CDR3 loop spans 15 amino acids. CDR3 loop: CASSLGGREYNEQFF. DNA for the CDR3: TGTGCCAGCAGCTTGGGCGGAAGAGAGTACAATGAGCAGTTCTTC.

The chain joins TRBV6-5 to TRBJ2-1, with 14 bases matching TRBD2. The ends lost 5 bases at V and 10 bases at J; junction bases unmatched: 7. Germline V lookup: CDR1 MNHEY, CDR2 SVGAGI. CDR3 length: 15 amino acids. The CDR3 loop reads CASSLTSGGAGEQFF. Here the CDR3 DNA reads TGTGCCAGCAGTCTGACTAGCGGGGGGGCAGGGGAGCAGTTCTTC.